The 17 T cell receptor beta chains given below trace back to one sample, sequenced in a study of OX40 agonist ivuxolimab in advanced cancers. The assay was immunoSEQ multiplex PCR, and TCRdb's table has in-frame clones only and misses some. The sample carries approximately 70,000 clones, more than 75% recorded once. The material sequenced was CD4+ or CD8+ T cells sorted from blood, taken in a trial of the OX40 agonist ivuxolimab. The source is an adult with an advanced solid tumor such as melanoma, head and neck, liver or kidney cancer.

The J gene is TRBJ2-7, the V gene TRBV11-3, with D possibly matching TRBD2 (6 bases). V was cut by 2 bases and J by 3 bases, with 11 bases left in between. Germline V gives CDR1 SGHNT, CDR2 YENEEA. The CDR3 totals 14 residues. The CDR3 DNA reads as TGTGCCAGCAGCTTAAGTCCGGGAGACTACGAGCAGTACTTC. Protein product: CASSLSPGDYEQYF.

This clone was counted between two and nine times. The V gene is TRBV5-1, the J gene TRBJ1-1; D may be TRBD1 (5 bases). This CDR3 is built from 15 residues. Trimming removed 0 bases at V and 3 bases at J, with 12 bases between. Germline CDR1 SGHRS, CDR2 YFSETQ. The CDR3 spells CASSLDPLGDTEAFF. The CDR3 DNA sequence: TGCGCCAGCAGCTTGGACCCACTAGGGGACACTGAAGCTTTCTTT.

This rearrangement joins TRBV6-5 to TRBJ1-2, with 9 bases identical to TRBD1. This CDR3 contains 14 residues. J was trimmed by 5 bases and V by 6 bases; bases with no gene match: 7. The germline V gene has CDR1 MNHEY and CDR2 SVGAGI. The CDR3 reads CASSQDRGRYGYTF. Written as DNA, the CDR3 is TGTGCCAGCAGCCAGGACAGGGGAAGGTATGGCTACACCTTC.

This clone occurred a few times. The CDR3 DNA sequence: TGTGCCAGCAGTTTTAGGCGCCAGCCCCAGCATTTT. Its translation: CASSFRRQPQHF. The chain combines TRBV28 with TRBJ1-5; D unresolved. The CDR3 length is 12 residues. Germline values: CDR1 MDHEN, CDR2 SYDVKM. Deletions cut 3 bases from V and 7 bases from J, with 7 bases between.

The chain recombines TRBV9 with TRBJ2-3, with TRBD2 matching 12 bases. Germline values: CDR1 SGDLS, CDR2 YYNGEE. V was pared by 4 bases and J by 5 bases, with 5 bases of the junction left unmatched. The CDR3 has 15 residues. The CDR3 reads CASSPLAGGRDTQYF. CDR3 in DNA: TGTGCCAGCAGCCCGCTAGCGGGAGGGAGAGATACGCAGTATTTT. Based on the CDR3 plus reference TRBV9 and TRBJ2-3, the full variable domain is DSGVTQTPKHLITATGQRVTLRCSPRSGDLSVYWYQQSLDQGLQFLIQYYNGEERAKGNILERFSAQQFPDLHSELNLSSLELGDSALYFCASSPLAGGRDTQYFGPGTRLTVL.

This chain uses TRBV29-1 with TRBJ2-1, with 9 bases fitting TRBD2. V lost 2 bases to trimming and J lost 5 bases; unmatched junction nucleotides: 1. Germline V gives CDR1 SQVTM, CDR2 ANQGSEA. The CDR3 consists of 13 residues. The CDR3 sequence is CSVELAGHNEQFF. CDR3 nucleotides: TGCAGCGTTGAACTAGCGGGACACAATGAGCAGTTCTTC.

The chain uses TRBV6-5 and TRBJ2-3, with D possibly TRBD1 on 5 matching bases. V was shortened by 0 bases and J by 8 bases, with 9 bases between the two germline ends. CDR3 length: 13 amino acids. The germline V gene encodes CDR1 MNHEY and CDR2 SVGAGI. As DNA, the CDR3 is TGTGCCAGCAGTTACTCGAAGGGGCGTACGCAGTATTTT. Translating it yields CASSYSKGRTQYF.

The gene calls are TRBV15 and TRBJ2-3; the D gene is possibly TRBD2 (6 bases). CDR3 size: 15 residues. Trimming took off 4 bases at V and 0 bases at J, with 11 bases between the two ends. CDR1 and CDR2 from the germline V gene are LNHNV and YYDKDF (reference sequence). The CDR3 bases are TGTGCCACCAGCACGGTAGGGACTAGCACAGATACGCAGTATTTT. This codes for CATSTVGTSTDTQYF.

The chain has TRBV7-9 and TRBJ1-5; no clear D gene. The V gene's germline CDR1 is SEHNR and CDR2 FQNEAQ (reference sequence). V was clipped by 1 base and J by 6 bases, with 4 bases between them. The CDR3 extends over 12 amino acids. CDR3 loop: CASSLGTQPQHF. Written as DNA, the CDR3 is TGTGCCAGCAGCTTAGGGACTCAGCCCCAGCATTTT.

This clone was picked up a small number of times. The chain joins TRBV2 to TRBJ2-3; no clear D gene. Germline CDR1 is SNHLY and CDR2 is FYNNEI. V lost 0 bases and J 0 bases, leaving 10 bases between the germline ends. This CDR3 has 16 residues. The CDR3 sequence: CASSEAGFPSTDTQYF. The CDR3 DNA reads as TGTGCCAGCAGTGAAGCGGGGTTCCCTAGCACAGATACGCAGTATTTT.

V usage is TRBV27 and J usage is TRBJ1-1, with no clear D. V lost 2 bases to trimming and J lost 2 bases, with 6 bases between them. This CDR3 is built from 13 residues. Germline V gives CDR1 MNHEY, CDR2 SMNVEV (reference sequence). The CDR3 loop is CASSLGRNTEAFF. The DNA for the CDR3 is TGTGCCAGCAGTTTAGGCAGAAACACTGAAGCTTTCTTT.

The V and J genes are TRBV28 and TRBJ2-3; D gene uncertain. CDR1 is MDHEN and CDR2 is SYDVKM in the germline V gene. This CDR3 contains 16 residues. V was pared by 3 bases and J by 1 base, with 14 bases between. This CDR3 is CASSLDPLRRTDTQYF. DNA for the CDR3: TGTGCCAGCAGTTTGGACCCCCTGAGGCGCACAGATACGCAGTATTTT.

The V and J genes are TRBV2 and TRBJ2-1, with 11 bases fitting TRBD2. V lost 4 bases, J lost 4 bases, and 3 bases stayed unmatched. This CDR3 region has 15 residues. Germline V gene data show CDR1 as SNHLY and CDR2 as FYNNEI. In DNA form, the CDR3 reads TGTGCCAGCAGTGTTCTAGCGGGAGGATACAATGAGCAGTTCTTC. Protein sequence: CASSVLAGGYNEQFF.

The rearrangement links TRBV2 to TRBJ1-2; D is undetermined. The V gene lost 4 bases and the J gene lost 4 bases, with 10 bases spanning the gap. The CDR3 extends over 13 amino acids. Germline CDR1 reads SNHLY; CDR2 reads FYNNEI. The CDR3 coding sequence is TGTGCCAGCAGTGTACAGCTAGGCTATGGCTACACCTTC. Translation gives CASSVQLGYGYTF.

The chain is built from TRBV9 and TRBJ2-7, with D unclear. Germline loops: CDR1 SGDLS, CDR2 YYNGEE. Trimming left V 10 bases short and J 6 bases short, with 14 bases between. The CDR3 length is 11 residues. The chain's CDR3 is CALPESREQYF. CDR3 coding DNA: TGTGCCCTCCCGGAGAGCCGCGAGCAGTACTTC. Using reference TRBV9 and TRBJ2-7 for the parts outside the CDR3, the full variable domain is DSGVTQTPKHLITATGQRVTLRCSPRSGDLSVYWYQQSLDQGLQFLIQYYNGEERAKGNILERFSAQQFPDLHSELNLSSLELGDSALYFCALPESREQYFGPGTRLTVT.

The chain combines TRBV15 with TRBJ1-5, with D tentatively TRBD1 (5 bases). Trimming stripped 1 base from V and 4 bases from J, with 11 bases between. CDR3 length: 15 residues. Germline values: CDR1 LNHNV, CDR2 YYDKDF (reference sequence). CDR3 nucleotides: TGTGCCACCAGCAGAGGTCAGGGAGGGAATCAGCCCCAGCATTTT. It specifies CATSRGQGGNQPQHF.

The chain employs TRBV6-9 and TRBJ2-3; TRBD1 might be the D (6 bases). The CDR3 has 14 amino acids. V lost 10 bases, J lost 2 bases, and 16 bases lay in between. Germline V gene sequence: CDR1 MNHGY, CDR2 SVAAGI. For the CDR3, the DNA is TGTGCCAACGAACTGGACAGTCACACAGATACGCAGTATTTT. It translates to CANELDSHTDTQYF.